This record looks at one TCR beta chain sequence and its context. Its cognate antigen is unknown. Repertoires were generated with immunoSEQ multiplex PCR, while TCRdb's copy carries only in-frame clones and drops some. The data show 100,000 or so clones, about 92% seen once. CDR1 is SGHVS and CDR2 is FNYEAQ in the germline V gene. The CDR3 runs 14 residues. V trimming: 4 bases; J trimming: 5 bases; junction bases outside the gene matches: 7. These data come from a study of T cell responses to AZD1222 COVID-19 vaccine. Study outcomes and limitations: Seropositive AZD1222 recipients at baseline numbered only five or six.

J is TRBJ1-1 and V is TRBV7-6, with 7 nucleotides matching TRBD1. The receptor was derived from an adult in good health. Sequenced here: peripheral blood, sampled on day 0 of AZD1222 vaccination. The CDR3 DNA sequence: TGTGCCAGCAGCTCAAACAGGGGCGAGACTGAAGCTTTCTTT. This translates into CASSSNRGETEAFF.